Each of the 27 T cell receptor beta chains below was sequenced from the same sample in a study of T cells after yellow fever vaccination. One entry per CDR3 protein results from TCRdb running MiXCR on the 5' RACE reads. Among approximately 550,000 distinct CDR3 sequences listed, about 19% were seen once. The input for sequencing was PBMCs, taken 15 days after the yellow fever booster vaccination. The origin of the receptors is a young man who received the YFV17D yellow fever vaccine.

V is TRBV12-3 or TRBV12-4 and J is TRBJ2-7; 12 positions agree with TRBD2. This CDR3 is 14 amino acids long. The trim removed 6 bases at V and 2 bases at J, leaving 2 bases unmatched. CDR3 residues: CASRTSGGPYEQYF. DNA of the CDR3: TGTGCCAGCAGGACTAGCGGGGGCCCCTACGAGCAGTACTTC.

This chain links TRBV4-2 with TRBJ2-3, with no clear D. The CDR3 covers 13 residues. V was clipped by 2 bases and J by 5 bases, with 8 bases between them. Germline CDR1 reads LGHNA; CDR2 reads YNFKEQ. DNA for the CDR3: TGTGCCAGCAGCCAATCGGAAAGAGATACGCAGTATTTT. Translating gives CASSQSERDTQYF.

The gene calls are TRBV20-1 and TRBJ2-7; D unclear. The CDR3 has 12 residues. Germline V CDR1 and CDR2: DFQATT, SNEGSKA (reference sequence). V was trimmed by 3 bases and J by 7 bases, leaving 13 bases between them. The CDR3 sequence: CSARFLVGEQYF. The CDR3 bases are TGCAGTGCTAGGTTCCTAGTGGGTGAGCAGTACTTC.

This clonotype was detected only a few times. V gene TRBV10-3 combines with J gene TRBJ2-7, with TRBD1 identical over 8 bases. V trimming: 4 bases; J trimming: 7 bases; junction bases outside the gene matches: 15. Looked up from germline, CDR1 is ENHRY and CDR2 is SYGVKD. This CDR3 is built from 16 residues. The CDR3 DNA sequence: TGTGCCATCAGTGGGTGGGGATCCGGGACAGGTCTAGAGCAGTACTTC. It is translated as CAISGWGSGTGLEQYF.

This clonotype was found a few times. The V call is TRBV5-4, the J call TRBJ2-3; no firm D call. V was shortened by 1 base and J by 4 bases, with 7 bases between the two germline ends. This CDR3 region has 13 residues. The germline gives CDR1 SGHNT, CDR2 YYREEE (reference sequence). In DNA, the CDR3 is TGTGCCAGCAGCTTGTCGGCCTCAGATACGCAGTATTTT. This encodes CASSLSASDTQYF.

This chain connects TRBV20-1 to TRBJ2-5; no definite D call. V was trimmed by 2 bases and J by 5 bases, leaving 9 bases between them. The CDR3 is 12 residues long. Germline V gene sequence: CDR1 DFQATT, CDR2 SNEGSKA (reference sequence). For the CDR3, the DNA is TGCAGTGCTAGAACGGTTGGGGAGACCCAGTACTTC. It codes for CSARTVGETQYF.

This chain uses TRBV27 with TRBJ2-2; 8 bases are shared with TRBD2. CDR3 length: 16 amino acids. V lost 6 bases to trimming and J lost 3 bases; unmatched junction nucleotides: 9. Germline V gives CDR1 MNHEY, CDR2 SMNVEV (reference sequence). The CDR3: CASSRGGQGYTGELFF. As DNA, the CDR3 is TGTGCCAGCAGCCGCGGGGGGCAGGGATACACCGGGGAGCTGTTTTTT.

The chain uses TRBV27 and TRBJ1-2; D unclear. CDR1 is MNHEY, CDR2 SMNVEV, per germline (reference sequence). Trimming pared 6 bases from V and 2 bases from J, leaving 7 bases between. This CDR3 is built from 12 residues. The CDR3, as DNA: TGTGCCAGCAGATCACTGAACTATGGCTACACCTTC. Translating it yields CASRSLNYGYTF.

The rearrangement links TRBV18 to TRBJ2-1, with 11 bases identical to TRBD2. Germline V gene data show CDR1 as KGHSH and CDR2 as LQKENI. The CDR3 length is 20 residues. V lost 2 bases, J lost 0 bases, and 12 bases stayed unmatched. The CDR3 region is CASSPASGRFASSSYNEQFF. The CDR3 DNA is TGTGCCAGCTCACCAGCTAGCGGGAGGTTTGCATCTAGCTCCTACAATGAGCAGTTCTTC.

Only a few counts were recorded for this clonotype. The J gene is TRBJ2-7, the V gene TRBV20-1; 10 bases map to TRBD2. J gave up 3 bases and V 5 bases, and 7 bases lay outside the gene matches. The CDR3 has 14 amino acids. CDR1 and CDR2 (germline): DFQATT, SNEGSKA (reference sequence). The CDR3 DNA reads as TGCAGTGCTGACAGACTAGCGGGTCTCTACGAGCAGTACTTC. It specifies CSADRLAGLYEQYF.

This clonotype has ten or more counts. The chain carries TRBV5-1 and TRBJ1-1; D unclear. Trimming removed 0 bases at V and 5 bases at J, with 8 bases between. The CDR3 extends over 13 amino acids. Germline values: CDR1 SGHRS, CDR2 YFSETQ. Here the CDR3 reads CASSLGVGTEAFF. Here the CDR3 DNA reads TGCGCCAGCAGCTTGGGGGTCGGGACTGAAGCTTTCTTT.

The chain uses TRBV20-1 and TRBJ2-2; no definite D call. The CDR3 has 13 residues. The germline CDR1 and CDR2 sequences are DFQATT and SNEGSKA (reference sequence). The ends were cut back, 3 bases at V and 7 bases at J, with 12 bases in the middle. The CDR3 DNA follows: TGCAGTGCTAGCTCTACGGCAGGCGGGGAGCTGTTTTTT. It encodes CSASSTAGGELFF.

The chain recombines TRBV5-5 with TRBJ1-1; D ambiguous. CDR1 and CDR2 from the germline V gene are SGHKS and YYEKEE (reference sequence). The CDR3 runs to 14 residues. Trimming left V 4 bases short and J 4 bases short, with 14 bases between. The CDR3 nucleotides are TGTGCCAGCAGCCCGTACACCACCCTCACTGAAGCTTTCTTT. Amino acids: CASSPYTTLTEAFF.

The chain has TRBV12-3 or TRBV12-4 and TRBJ2-1, with D perhaps TRBD2 (6 bases). Trimming shortened V by 7 bases and J by 1 base, and 11 bases separated the two germline ends. The CDR3 length is 14 residues. Here the CDR3 reads CASNNRESYNEQFF. DNA of the CDR3: TGTGCCAGCAATAATCGGGAGTCCTACAATGAGCAGTTCTTC.

This clonotype was detected only a few times. The chain couples TRBV5-1 to TRBJ1-1; 7 nucleotides agree with TRBD1. The CDR3 covers 15 residues. V lost 4 bases, J lost 1 base, and 7 bases stayed unmatched. In germline, CDR1 is SGHRS, CDR2 YFSETQ. As DNA, the CDR3 is TGCGCCAGCAGCCAGAGACAGGGCTCGAACACTGAAGCTTTCTTT. As protein: CASSQRQGSNTEAFF.

The sample holds many counts of this clonotype. This chain links TRBV18 with TRBJ2-7; possibly TRBD2 for D (5 bases). This CDR3 has 13 residues. V was pared by 5 bases and J by 1 base, with 9 bases between. CDR1 and CDR2 from the germline V gene are KGHSH and LQKENI. CDR3 coding DNA: TGTGCCAGCTCATTAGAGCGGTCCTACGAGCAGTACTTC. Translation gives CASSLERSYEQYF.

This chain links TRBV13 with TRBJ2-4; 7 bases are shared with TRBD2. CDR3 length: 12 amino acids. CDR1 and CDR2 from the germline V gene are PRHDT and FYEKMQ (reference sequence). The V gene end was trimmed by 0 bases and the J gene end by 15 bases; junction bases not matched to a gene: 5. The CDR3 spells CASSLGRGRRYF. CDR3 bases: TGTGCCAGCAGCTTAGGACGCGGGAGACGGTACTTC.

The chain uses TRBV20-1 and TRBJ1-4; 9 bases align to TRBD1. Per the germline V gene, CDR1 is DFQATT and CDR2 is SNEGSKA (reference sequence). Germline trimming cut 6 bases from V and 8 bases from J; bases unmatched to any gene: 4. The CDR3 spans 12 residues. The CDR3 DNA sequence: TGCAGTGCAGCCGACAGGGGGGAAAAACTGTTTTTT. Its protein product is CSAADRGEKLFF.

The chain's CDR3 is CASSLAQGTKIGYEQYF. The CDR3 nucleotides read TGTGCCAGCAGTTTAGCGCAAGGGACAAAGATTGGGTACGAGCAGTACTTC. This rearrangement joins TRBV12-3 or TRBV12-4 to TRBJ2-7; a possible D gene is TRBD1 (6 bases). The CDR3 extends over 17 amino acids. V lost 0 bases and J lost 4, with 19 bases in between.

The chain is built from TRBV29-1 and TRBJ2-3; D is uncertain. The length of the CDR3 is 14 residues. From germline, CDR1 is SQVTM and CDR2 ANQGSEA. The V and J ends lost 6 bases and 0 bases respectively, with 13 bases between them. The DNA for the CDR3 is TGCAGCGTGGCGAGTGTGACTAGCACAGATACGCAGTATTTT. It encodes CSVASVTSTDTQYF.

A few counts support this clonotype. CDR3 residues: CASSARTGMEETQYF. DNA of the CDR3: TGTGCCAGCAGCGCCCGGACAGGGATGGAGGAGACCCAGTACTTC. V is TRBV7-9 and J is TRBJ2-5; 8 nucleotides line up with TRBD1. This CDR3 is 15 amino acids long. Germline V gene sequence: CDR1 SEHNR, CDR2 FQNEAQ (reference sequence). The ends lost 5 bases at V and 5 bases at J; junction bases unmatched: 10.

This clonotype has just a few counts. The V gene is TRBV5-1, the J gene TRBJ1-6; D is possibly TRBD1 (5 bases). The V and J ends lost 0 bases and 7 bases respectively, with 11 bases between them. The CDR3 is 15 amino acids. Germline V CDR1 and CDR2: SGHRS, YFSETQ. CDR3 bases: TGCGCCAGCAGCTTGGAAGGCAGGGCCAATTCACCCCTCCACTTT. Translated: CASSLEGRANSPLHF.

CDR3 nucleotides: TGTGCCAGCAGTTACTCTTCGGGACAGGATTTTGGGGAGCAGTACTTC. It specifies CASSYSSGQDFGEQYF. V gene TRBV6-5 combines with J gene TRBJ2-7; 8 nucleotides align to TRBD1. J was trimmed by 7 bases and V by 0 bases; bases with no gene match: 11. The CDR3 extends over 16 amino acids. CDR1 and CDR2 from the germline V gene are MNHEY and SVGAGI.

This clonotype was counted only a few times. The rearrangement joins TRBV12-3 or TRBV12-4 to TRBJ2-1; TRBD2 agrees at 7 bases. The CDR3 runs to 15 residues. V was pared by 7 bases and J by 9 bases, with 15 bases of the junction left unmatched. The CDR3 sequence is CASTRAGLGRVEQFF. The CDR3 bases are TGTGCCAGCACCAGAGCTGGACTAGGGAGGGTTGAGCAGTTCTTC.

V and J are TRBV2 and TRBJ2-3; unclear D gene. CDR1 and CDR2 from the germline V gene are SNHLY and FYNNEI. The CDR3 sequence is 15 residues long. Trimming removed 2 bases at V and 1 base at J, with 10 bases between. In DNA, the CDR3 is TGTGCCAGCAGTGAAAGGCAGGTTGGCACAGATACGCAGTATTTT. It yields the protein CASSERQVGTDTQYF.

This clonotype was observed a handful of times. The rearrangement joins TRBV7-2 to TRBJ1-5; the D gene is possibly TRBD1 (5 bases). The CDR3 is made up of 16 amino acids. With 5 bases removed from V and 1 base from J, the gap between germline ends came to 15 bases. Germline V gene sequence: CDR1 SGHTA, CDR2 FQGNSA. The CDR3 is CASSLGHGSSNQPQHF. The CDR3 bases are TGTGCCAGCAGCCTTGGACACGGTTCGAGCAATCAGCCCCAGCATTTT.

A few counts support this clonotype. This chain uses TRBV5-1 with TRBJ2-7, with a tentative D call TRBD2 (6 bases). Germline V lookup: CDR1 SGHRS, CDR2 YFSETQ. CDR3 length: 13 residues. V lost 4 bases and J lost 5, with 13 bases in between. The CDR3 nucleotides are TGCGCCAGCAGCGGAGGGCCGGGGGACGAGCAGTACTTC. Translating gives CASSGGPGDEQYF.